This T cell receptor (beta chain) emerged from a study of blood T cell repertoires in COVID-19. Study background: The United States, Italy and Spain provided the acute and convalescent COVID-19 samples. PBMCs, B-cell-depleted T cells, or T cells were the source of the cDNA or gDNA that made up the material.

The ends were cut back, 1 base at V and 2 bases at J, with 9 bases in the middle. CDR1 is SGHDN, CDR2 FVKESK, per germline. The CDR3 has 15 amino acids. A remark on this clone: The sample contains more than one DNA sequence encoding this CDR3.

In the original workflow: Reference gene primer amplification gave nucleated cell count estimates. Here immunoSEQ multiplex PCR was the method, and the copy in TCRdb shows in-frame clones only, minus some. For V, J and clone size, that table is used; D and trimming come from the DNA. In the table there are roughly 200,000 clones, around 83% of which are singletons. This sequence originates from a woman aged 60-75 years with acute or convalescent COVID-19. Sequenced sample: peripheral blood. The chain links TRBV14 to TRBJ1-5, with D maybe TRBD1 (5 bases). In DNA form, the CDR3 reads TGTGCCAGCAGCCAAGGCGGGGGTCGCAATCAGCCCCAGCATTTT. It yields the protein CASSQGGGRNQPQHF.